A single sample gave rise to the 29 T cell receptor beta chains below, sequenced in a study of regulatory T cells in long-lasting Graves disease. Construction of the TCR beta libraries employed iRepertoire HTBI primers in conjunction with Arm-PCR of CDR3 regions. TCRdb ran MiXCR on the multiplex PCR reads and lists one entry per CDR3 protein. Seen here are 400,000 to 550,000 distinct CDR3 sequences, about a sixth observed once, and the top ten hold 23%. Time point: newly diagnosed GD, antithyroid drugs for less than 3 months. PBMC RNA served as the TCR library source. These data were likewise used in another study, on T cells in Graves' hyperthyroidism and ophthalmopathy.

The sample in question was peripheral blood mononuclear cells (PBMCs), obtained at new diagnosis, from a patient treated with antithyroid drugs. Receptors were obtained from a woman younger than 30 with Graves disease.

This chain links TRBV18 with TRBJ1-5, with D tentatively TRBD1 (5 bases). The CDR3 spans 15 residues. Germline V lookup: CDR1 KGHSH, CDR2 LQKENI. Trimming stripped 3 bases from V and 5 bases from J, with 14 bases between. CDR3 protein: CASSPGQGGDQPQHF. CDR3 sequence (DNA): TGTGCCAGCTCACCGGGCCAGGGTGGGGATCAGCCCCAGCATTTT.

Details on this clonotype: An end of the junction differs from the germline gene, which may be a read error. Here the CDR3 DNA reads TGCGCCAGCAGCCGGAGTGGGGACGGAAGTAATGAAAAACTGTCTTTT. Its protein product is CASSRSGDGSNEKLSF. The rearrangement joins TRBV5-1 to TRBJ1-4, with D possibly matching TRBD1 (5 bases). The CDR3 length is 16 residues. Per the germline V gene, CDR1 is SGHRS and CDR2 is YFSETQ.

With respect to this clonotype: A much larger clone differs by one base, so this may be a read error. The V and J genes are TRBV11-3 and TRBJ2-5; D remains ambiguous. V lost 7 bases and J lost 1, with 7 bases in between. The CDR3 extends over 12 amino acids. Germline V lookup: CDR1 SGHNT, CDR2 YENEEA. CDR3 region: CASKGSQETQYF. DNA of the CDR3: TGTGCCAGCAAAGGGTCCCAAGAGACCCAGTACTTC.

Remarks on this clonotype: A read error may be the cause here, since a much bigger clone is one base away. In this CDR3 the conserved last residue, phenylalanine or tryptophan, is missing, so a read error is likely. This chain joins TRBV6-2 or TRBV6-3 and TRBJ1-2; possible D gene TRBD1, 5 bases. This CDR3 has 13 residues. Germline lookup yields CDR1 MNHEY and CDR2 SVGEGT. Trimming took off 5 bases at V and 3 bases at J, with 10 bases between the two ends. The CDR3 DNA reads TGTGCCAGCAGTGGCAGGGAGGACTATGGCTACACCTCC. This gives the protein CASSGREDYGYTS.

This clonotype was detected ten times or more. The chain carries TRBV20-1 and TRBJ2-1; perhaps TRBD2 as D (6 bases). Trimming stripped 2 bases from V and 6 bases from J, with 17 bases between. CDR1 DFQATT and CDR2 SNEGSKA come from the germline V gene (reference sequence). CDR3 length: 15 residues. CDR3 nucleotides: TGCAGTGCTAGAATTTATAGACTAGGAGGCAATGAGCAGTTCTTC. This encodes CSARIYRLGGNEQFF.

The rearrangement uses TRBV15 and TRBJ2-7; TRBD1 matches 7 bases. The CDR3 spans 14 residues. Germline V lookup: CDR1 LNHNV, CDR2 YYDKDF (reference sequence). V trimming: 3 bases; J trimming: 3 bases; junction bases outside the gene matches: 5. CDR3 loop: CATSRTGSLYEQYF. The CDR3 DNA is TGTGCCACCAGCAGGACAGGGTCGCTCTACGAGCAGTACTTC.

This clonotype has at least ten counts. The chain recombines TRBV6-1 with TRBJ2-6, with a weak D call TRBD1 (5 bases). The CDR3 is made up of 15 amino acids. The V end was cut by 7 bases, the J end by 4 bases, with 14 bases between. Germline CDR1 is MNHNS and CDR2 is SASEGT. CDR3: CASTAKGMGANVLTF. CDR3 nucleotide sequence: TGTGCCAGCACTGCTAAGGGGATGGGGGCCAACGTCCTGACTTTC.

This clonotype appeared many times. J is TRBJ2-2 and V is TRBV28; D unclear. Germline V gene data show CDR1 as MDHEN and CDR2 as SYDVKM. Deletions cut 2 bases from V and 1 base from J, with 14 bases between. This CDR3 has 17 amino acids. The CDR3 DNA is TGTGCCAGCAGTTTACTGTGGCAGGCGGTGAACACCGGGGAGCTGTTTTTT. This translates into CASSLLWQAVNTGELFF.

This chain links TRBV28 with TRBJ2-3; TRBD2 aligns across 8 bases. This CDR3 region has 16 residues. V shed 6 bases and J 3 bases; nucleotides not matched to a gene: 11. CDR1 is MDHEN and CDR2 is SYDVKM in the germline V gene. The CDR3 DNA is TGTGCCAGCAGAAACCTAGAGCCGGGAGGGACAGATACGCAGTATTTT. Its protein is CASRNLEPGGTDTQYF.

The rearrangement links TRBV13 to TRBJ2-7; 10 nucleotides agree with TRBD1. The V segment lost 5 bases and the J segment 1 base; nucleotides outside the gene matches: 8. Germline CDR1 reads PRHDT; CDR2 reads FYEKMQ (reference sequence). The CDR3 contains 16 residues. The CDR3 spells CASSARQGAGSYEQYF. In DNA form, the CDR3 reads TGTGCCAGCAGCGCCAGACAGGGGGCAGGTTCCTACGAGCAGTACTTC.

The V gene is TRBV20-1, the J gene TRBJ2-3; D unclear. V lost 4 bases and J 5 bases, leaving 4 bases between the germline ends. Germline CDR1 reads DFQATT; CDR2 reads SNEGSKA (reference sequence). This CDR3 region has 10 residues. The CDR3 spells CSAIVDTQYF. CDR3 sequence (DNA): TGCAGTGCTATCGTAGATACGCAGTATTTT.

There are many counts of this clonotype. The rearrangement uses TRBV3-1 and TRBJ2-1, with 8 positions matching TRBD1. Unmatched junction bases numbered 0, after V lost 0 bases and J lost 14 bases. The CDR3 is made up of 11 amino acids. Germline V lookup: CDR1 LGHDT, CDR2 YNNKEL (reference sequence). The CDR3 spells CASSQEDREFF. The CDR3 DNA reads TGTGCCAGCAGCCAAGAGGACAGGGAGTTCTTC.

This clonotype was found many times. The chain joins TRBV28 to TRBJ2-5, with D perhaps matching TRBD1 or TRBD2 (6 bases each). V lost 6 bases, J lost 0 bases, and 14 bases lay in between. The CDR3 length is 15 residues. Germline CDR1 and CDR2: MDHEN and SYDVKM. CDR3 loop: CASRHRRGYQETQYF. The CDR3 DNA follows: TGTGCCAGCAGACACCGGAGGGGGTACCAAGAGACCCAGTACTTC.

This clonotype showed up many times. The chain is built from TRBV11-2 and TRBJ2-1, with D possibly TRBD1 on 6 matching bases. V gave up 4 bases and J gave up 5 bases, with 18 bases separating them. The CDR3 length is 16 residues. Germline V gene data show CDR1 as SGHAT and CDR2 as FQNNGV. CDR3 amino acids: CASSSNRDTLNNEQFF. The CDR3 DNA reads as TGTGCCAGCAGCTCCAACCGGGACACGCTTAACAATGAGCAGTTCTTC.

The rearrangement joins TRBV4-2 to TRBJ1-2; 7 nucleotides line up with TRBD1. Unmatched junction bases numbered 9, after V lost 4 bases and J lost 4 bases. The length of the CDR3 is 15 residues. CDR1 and CDR2 (germline): LGHNA, YNFKEQ. In DNA, the CDR3 is TGTGCCAGCAGCCCGGGGACAGATGGATTCTATGGCTACACCTTC. This sequence encodes CASSPGTDGFYGYTF.

A few counts support this clonotype. This rearrangement joins TRBV18 to TRBJ2-3; 7 bases align to TRBD1. The CDR3 loop spans 17 amino acids. Germline CDR1 KGHSH, CDR2 LQKENI. Unmatched junction bases numbered 6, after V lost 0 bases and J lost 0 bases. The CDR3 is CASSPPRQGPSTDTQYF. The CDR3 nucleotides read TGTGCCAGCTCACCACCCAGACAGGGACCGAGCACAGATACGCAGTATTTT.

This clonotype occurred a few times. This chain connects TRBV5-1 to TRBJ2-5, with 8 bases matching TRBD1. Germline-derived CDR1 and CDR2 are SGHRS and YFSETQ. The CDR3 is 15 residues long. The V gene end was trimmed by 4 bases and the J gene end by 2 bases; junction bases not matched to a gene: 7. The CDR3 spells CASSGGTGLQETQYF. The CDR3 nucleotides are TGCGCCAGCAGCGGAGGGACAGGACTACAAGAGACCCAGTACTTC.

J is TRBJ2-7 and V is TRBV7-9; tentative D call: TRBD1 (6 bases). Trimming removed 5 bases from V and 2 bases from J, with 13 bases in between. This CDR3 has 14 amino acids. Germline V gene data show CDR1 as SEHNR and CDR2 as FQNEAQ (reference sequence). In DNA, the CDR3 is TGTGCCAGCAGCCGGACAGACTTCCCCTACGAGCAGTACTTC. It codes for CASSRTDFPYEQYF.

This clonotype showed up many times. This chain connects TRBV10-3 to TRBJ1-1; D might be TRBD1 (6 bases). Germline V lookup: CDR1 ENHRY, CDR2 SYGVKD. The length of the CDR3 is 12 residues. V was shortened by 7 bases and J by 1 base, with 7 bases between the two germline ends. CDR3 residues: CAIKTGNTEAFF. The DNA for the CDR3 is TGTGCCATCAAGACAGGGAACACTGAAGCTTTCTTT.

At least ten counts were recorded for this clonotype. The gene calls are TRBV28 and TRBJ2-3; possible D gene TRBD2, 5 bases. V lost 6 bases, J lost 4 bases, and 17 bases lay in between. The germline V gene has CDR1 MDHEN and CDR2 SYDVKM. The CDR3 is made up of 15 amino acids. The CDR3 nucleotides are TGTGCCAGCAGGCCGTTAGGAGGTTGGGCAGATACGCAGTATTTT. Protein sequence: CASRPLGGWADTQYF.

For this clonotype: A much larger clone differs by one base, so this may be a read error. The V call is TRBV6-5, the J call TRBJ1-5, with D unresolved. Germline V gene sequence: CDR1 MNHEY, CDR2 SVGAGI. V was shortened by 2 bases and J by 1 base, with 9 bases between the two germline ends. This CDR3 spans 15 amino acids. CDR3 sequence: CASSYERGSNQPQHF. CDR3 coding DNA: TGTGCCAGCAGTTACGAGCGGGGAAGCAATCAGCCCCAGCATTTT.

In this sample, this clonotype turned up a few times. J is TRBJ2-2 and V is TRBV15; D is ambiguous. The CDR3 length is 15 residues. The ends were cut back, 0 bases at V and 1 base at J, with 6 bases in the middle. CDR1 and CDR2 (germline): LNHNV, YYDKDF (reference sequence). The CDR3 loop is CATSRDLVNTGELFF. CDR3 sequence (DNA): TGTGCCACCAGCAGAGATTTAGTGAACACCGGGGAGCTGTTTTTT.

This clonotype was seen ten or more times. The rearrangement uses TRBV15 and TRBJ2-3; TRBD2 matches at 7 bases. The CDR3 loop spans 15 amino acids. CDR1 and CDR2 (germline): LNHNV, YYDKDF (reference sequence). V lost 0 bases and J lost 6; bases outside the gene matches: 6. CDR3 coding DNA: TGTGCCACCAGCAGAGATTTGGCGGGAGCTGATACGCAGTATTTT. Protein sequence: CATSRDLAGADTQYF.

On this clonotype itself: Just one base apart from a much larger clone, this may be a read error. The rearrangement links TRBV20-1 to TRBJ2-4; D tentatively reads TRBD1 or TRBD2 (5 bases each). This CDR3 contains 17 residues. The germline V gene has CDR1 DFQATT and CDR2 SNEGSKA (reference sequence). Trimming removed 2 bases at V and 0 bases at J, with 17 bases between. The CDR3 nucleotides are TGCAGTGCTAGACCCGGGGCTACGGGAATAGCCAAAAACATTCAGTACTTC. Protein: CSARPGATGIAKNIQYF.

At least ten counts were recorded for this clonotype. CDR3: CASSLDGEYQPQHF. The CDR3 region has the DNA TGTGCCAGCAGCTTAGATGGGGAGTATCAGCCCCAGCATTTT. The chain is built from TRBV7-8 and TRBJ1-5; D gene uncertain. The ends were cut back, 1 base at V and 5 bases at J, with 9 bases in the middle. Germline V lookup: CDR1 SGHVS, CDR2 FQNEAQ. The CDR3 covers 14 residues.

The V and J genes are TRBV19 and TRBJ1-5, with a weak D call TRBD1 (5 bases). V was cut by 7 bases and J by 3 bases, with 13 bases left in between. This CDR3 has 14 amino acids. CDR1 and CDR2 (germline): LNHDA, SQIVND (reference sequence). The CDR3 here is CASKSSGYNQPQHF. The CDR3 DNA reads TGTGCCAGTAAATCGTCAGGGTACAATCAGCCCCAGCATTTT.

The rearrangement uses TRBV7-2 and TRBJ2-4; D gene uncertain. With 4 bases removed from V and 6 bases from J, the gap between germline ends came to 19 bases. The CDR3 spans 16 residues. CDR1 and CDR2 from the germline V gene are SGHTA and FQGNSA. The CDR3 region has the DNA TGTGCCAGCAGCTGGAGAGACTTTCCTAAGGGAAACATTCAGTACTTC. As protein: CASSWRDFPKGNIQYF.

This clonotype has only a few counts. The V and J genes are TRBV10-3 and TRBJ1-5, with no clear D. The CDR3 has 14 amino acids. Germline loops: CDR1 ENHRY, CDR2 SYGVKD. Trimming pared 3 bases from V and 0 bases from J, leaving 6 bases between. The CDR3 DNA reads as TGTGCCATCAGTGACTCGGATAGCAATCAGCCCCAGCATTTT. Translated, it gives CAISDSDSNQPQHF.

As to this clonotype: A read error is possible here, since a much larger clone lies one base away. CDR3 protein: CASRGGLAGVEEQLF. CDR3 bases: TGTGCCAGCAGGGGTGGACTAGCGGGAGTTGAGGAGCAGTTGTTC. This chain links TRBV12-3 or TRBV12-4 with TRBJ2-1; 13 bases match TRBD2. This CDR3 is built from 15 residues.